The following is a TCR beta chain sequence with its context. Primers included in the PCR were 60 Vbeta and 13 Jbeta primers. The protocol was immunoSEQ multiplex PCR, while the TCRdb copy is restricted to in-frame clones and leaves out a portion. The sample contains 120,000 or so clones, 65% to 75% of which appear only once. V shed 5 bases, J shed 5 bases, and the junction held 7 bases outside the gene matches. Germline V gene lookup returns CDR1 MNHNS and CDR2 SASEGT. The CDR3 covers 14 residues. The data originate from a study of cytomegalovirus exposure and HLA in healthy donors. The source is a woman between 50 and 59 years old in good health and CMV-seropositive. This chain joins TRBV6-1 and TRBJ1-2; 8 positions agree with TRBD1. Sequences were obtained from PBMCs. This CDR3 reads CASSPGQGPYGYTF. The CDR3, as DNA: TGTGCCAGCAGTCCTGGACAGGGACCTTATGGCTACACCTTC.